This entry concerns a single T cell receptor beta chain. A few counts support this clone. Its cognate antigen has yet to be identified. No base qualities exist here, and no much larger clone lies one base off it. All of the isolated RNA was reverse transcribed with the High Capacity cDNA Reverse Transcription Kit, so expressed TCRB transcripts were sequenced. Deep immunoSEQ sequencing was performed on naive, central memory and regulatory T cell samples, with an average of roughly 3.6 million total reads per sample. After sorted cells were lysed in RLT buffer, RNA was extracted with DNase-treated RNeasy Micro or Mini kits, with the choice depending on cell number. To prevent cross-contamination, every cell subset was processed on its own, while patient and healthy donor samples were processed together. Using the immunoSEQ multiplex PCR, TCRB sequences were amplified from cDNA into 87-bp fragments spanning the CDR3 region. Sequencing of the amplicons was done on the Illumina HiSeq platform. In the source study's methods: Synthetic template baselines were used to correct PCR bias computationally, reads within Hamming distance 2 were collapsed together, and singletons that could not be merged were discarded. Reads were aligned against IMGT to assign V, D and J genes, CDR3 length and insertions or deletions at six rearrangement sites. Within each subset, clonotype counts were normalized to the number of sorted cells before true diversity and Gini coefficients were calculated with the tcR R package. The overlap coefficient, calculated on TCRB nucleotide sequences, was used to measure repertoire sharing. As a proxy for the pre-selection repertoire, out-of-frame TCRB sequences from naive cells were analyzed. This is the immuneACCESS table as TCRdb keeps it, with only in-frame sequences that have V and J called. A part of the clones is gone; compared with another copy, unresolved V genes explain less than half, and the rest is unexplained. The V and J calls and clone size are taken from that table; D and trimming were inferred from the DNA. The sample contains 300,000 to 450,000 clones, roughly 12% of them found a single time. The ten largest account for around 0.015% of the sample.

Each donor gave one peripheral blood draw, around 0.12 L on average, collected into heparinised tubes. A BD FACSAria II was used to sort naive, central memory, regulatory and stem cell-like memory CD4+ T cells with a panel that included CD45RO, CCR7, CD25, CD127, CD95 and CD27. Every sorted population had a purity above 95%. PBMCs were isolated right away by Lymphoprep density gradient centrifugation and were stained directly, without culture. To minimize batch effects, samples were stained and sorted in pairs, one healthy donor with one patient per experiment. The record originates from a study of beta chain features in type 1 diabetes (dated by TCRdb to the late 2010s). With regard to the full study: Patients and healthy donors did not differ in mean age, gender distribution, total cell number or subset yield. The study compared TCRB repertoires of sorted circulating CD4+ T cell subsets between recently diagnosed type 1 diabetes patients and matched healthy donors. Naive and central memory subsets were obtained from all 30 or so donors, but regulatory and stem cell-like memory subsets were isolated from only 8 patients and roughly eight healthy donors. A total of roughly 99 million sorted cells were examined across all samples, and the number of cells per subset was strongly correlated with RNA yield. Broad study findings and their caveats: Naive, central memory and regulatory TCRB repertoires appeared to be more alike among patients than among healthy donors. PCR may preferentially amplify shorter templates, but because patient and control samples were amplified and corrected together, any resulting skew would affect both groups equally. At VDJ recombination sites, patients with type 1 diabetes made fewer insertions and deleted more nucleotides, a pattern implying thymic rearrangement abnormalities. Because cDNA was sequenced instead of genomic DNA, highly expressing activated cells could be over-represented, though the groups showed no difference in activation or CD3 levels. HLA sub-analyses involved small numbers of individuals, so any influence of HLA type on TCRB rearrangement remained unresolved. Type 1 diabetes patients showed a moderate but significant shortening of TCRB CDR3 length in all four CD4+ subsets.

V and J are trimmed by 5 bases and 9 bases, and the gene matches miss 9 bases of the junction. Counted from cysteine to phenylalanine, this CDR3 has 14 amino acids. CDR3 DNA only is kept here, 42 bases in frame from base 1. Sequences SGHTA (CDR1) and FQGNSA (CDR2) are obtained from the germline V gene. This sequence was found in a man aged 18 to 29 in good health. The chain is made from TRBV7-2 and TRBJ2-1, and 8 junctional nucleotides match TRBD1. The material sequenced was naive CD4+ T cells from blood. Taken with the paper, the label for cell subset or site translates to: true naive CD4+ T cells. The nucleotide sequence is TGTGCCAGCAGCGACACGGACAGGGCAGGTGAGCAGTTCTTC. This gives the protein CASSDTDRAGEQFF.